This TCR beta chain was captured in a study of beta chain features in type 1 diabetes. Study context: Patients did not differ from healthy donors in age, gender or cell yield. Sorted cells numbering under 110 million were examined across all samples. Whole-study results and caveats: A closer apparent resemblance between naive, central memory and Treg TCRB repertoires was seen in patients than in healthy donors. These data did not resolve whether HLA type affects TCRB rearrangement.

Expressed TCRB transcripts were sequenced because the isolated RNA had all been reverse transcribed beforehand. Assay used: immunoSEQ multiplex PCR; TCRdb lists only in-frame clones, some missing. The sample lists about 230,000 clones, around 10% seen once, with about 0.037% in the top ten. This clone appeared a few times. What it recognizes is unknown. Germline assignment: CDR1 SGHTA and CDR2 FQGNSA. V lost 5 bases and J lost 5; bases outside the gene matches: 10. This CDR3 has 17 amino acids. Sequenced material: naive CD4+ T cells from blood. This receptor was obtained from a woman aged 18-29 years in good health. This sequence joins TRBV7-2 and TRBJ2-5; TRBD2 matches at 14 bases. This chain's CDR3 is CASSLGTSGSPAETQYF. The CDR3 coding sequence is TGTGCCAGCAGCCTAGGGACTAGCGGGAGTCCCGCGGAGACCCAGTACTTC.